This T cell receptor (beta chain) was sequenced in a study of identical twins. V lost 6 bases to trimming and J lost 3 bases; unmatched junction nucleotides: 4. Germline assignment: CDR1 PRHDT and CDR2 FYEKMQ (reference sequence). This CDR3 is 13 amino acids long. TCRdb fed the 5' RACE reads into MiXCR, producing one record per CDR3 protein. The sample contains around 340,000 distinct CDR3 sequences, approximately 13% of which appear only once. These data also formed part of another study, on yellow fever vaccine responses in identical twins.

Input material: CD8+ T cells sorted from blood. This sequence joins TRBV13 and TRBJ2-5; TRBD2 aligns across 7 bases. The TCR originated in a woman aged 18-29 years in good health. CDR3 sequence (DNA): TGTGCCAGCAGTCCAGGGACTAAAGAGACCCAGTACTTC. Protein product: CASSPGTKETQYF.